Listed below are T cell receptor beta chains from one sample, sequenced in a study of vaccination and CD4 T cells after COVID-19. No antigen has been assigned to these receptors. TCRdb used MiXCR to reprocess the PCR reads, holding one entry per CDR3 protein. The sample has 11,000 to 15,000 distinct CDR3 sequences; approximately 35% are singletons. The specimen sequenced was cultured CD4+ T cells from blood. These receptor sequences come from a human donor with COVID-19. CDR3s include the opening cysteine and the closing phenylalanine or tryptophan. Size tells how often a clone was seen (once, few, many) or the class of an expanded clone, and some rows leave it out.

j_call	clone_size	v_call	cdr3_length	cdr3_aa
TRBJ1-2	few	TRBV4-3	13	CASSHRQYYGYTF
TRBJ1-1	-	TRBV5-8	14	CASRIDSIFAEAFF
TRBJ2-6	once	TRBV20-1	18	CSARLPGQGAGGANVLAF
TRBJ1-4	few	TRBV7-9	11	CASSFSEKLFF
TRBJ2-3	-	TRBV7-6	15	CASSERGKDTDTQYF
TRBJ2-5	-	TRBV20-1	15	CSARDPGVPKETQYF
TRBJ1-5	-	TRBV20-1	13	CSAKGMGIQPQHF
TRBJ2-2	-	TRBV9	17	CASSPGTGIRSTGELFF
TRBJ1-3	few	TRBV30	14	CAWSQRFSGNTIYF
TRBJ1-2	-	TRBV2	15	CASSTYRAANYGYTF
TRBJ2-5	few	TRBV20-1	13	CSASAGGQETQYF
TRBJ1-1	-	TRBV6-5	15	CASSDSTQPNTEAFF
TRBJ1-1	few	TRBV2	14	CASSTLDRNTEAFF
TRBJ2-7	-	TRBV29-1	12	CSVDRGGYEQYF
TRBJ1-2	-	TRBV5-1	14	CASSLVEGSGGYTF
TRBJ1-1	few	TRBV15	18	CATSRDGGAGKLNTEAFF
TRBJ1-4	-	TRBV7-9	14	CASSLIRANEKLFF
TRBJ2-7	-	TRBV9	13	CASSETSIDEQYF
TRBJ1-1	few	TRBV27	12	CASRAHRGEAFF
TRBJ2-5	few	TRBV7-2	15	CASSPSAGRQETQYF
TRBJ1-3	few	TRBV19	14	CASSTGGAGNTIYF
TRBJ1-5	few	TRBV6-1	16	CASSRKYQGSNQPQHF
TRBJ2-3	-	TRBV20-1	13	CSARQGATDTQYF
TRBJ1-2	medium-sized	TRBV2	12	CASKGLNYGYTF
TRBJ2-4	-	TRBV27	12	CASSLSGGQRYF
TRBJ2-2	-	TRBV6-1	14	CASDGRTNTGELFF
TRBJ1-5	few	TRBV7-9	12	CASSWGNQPQHF
TRBJ2-5	-	TRBV12-3/TRBV12-4	13	CASSLLVVETQYF
TRBJ1-5	medium-sized	TRBV5-5	13	CASSRDEGKPQHF
TRBJ2-3	few	TRBV7-9	15	CASSPTGGPTDTQYF
TRBJ2-3	few	TRBV24-1	14	CATSGGGYPDTQYF
TRBJ2-5	few	TRBV7-8	14	CASSLSGSSGTQYF
TRBJ2-3	-	TRBV20-1	14	CSAGKDRGQNTQYF
TRBJ1-2	few	TRBV19	14	CASRKLDPPPGYTF
TRBJ1-1	few	TRBV5-4	14	CASSQGRSDTEAFF
TRBJ2-2	-	TRBV14	15	CAGSPIGRDTGELFF
TRBJ2-5	few	TRBV19	13	CASSGTAQETQYF
TRBJ2-2	-	TRBV11-2	14	CASSLGGGTGELFF
TRBJ1-6	-	TRBV19	15	CASSLSTPGESPLHF
TRBJ2-7	-	TRBV20-1	18	CSARVGAFRDGTTYEQYF
TRBJ2-2	-	TRBV6-2/TRBV6-3	16	CASSYYAVVDTGELFF
TRBJ2-3	-	TRBV12-3/TRBV12-4	13	CASSLNLGTTQYF
TRBJ2-5	-	TRBV7-7	14	CASSLGGREETQYF
TRBJ1-2	few	TRBV20-1	15	CSARDVKGPVYGYTF